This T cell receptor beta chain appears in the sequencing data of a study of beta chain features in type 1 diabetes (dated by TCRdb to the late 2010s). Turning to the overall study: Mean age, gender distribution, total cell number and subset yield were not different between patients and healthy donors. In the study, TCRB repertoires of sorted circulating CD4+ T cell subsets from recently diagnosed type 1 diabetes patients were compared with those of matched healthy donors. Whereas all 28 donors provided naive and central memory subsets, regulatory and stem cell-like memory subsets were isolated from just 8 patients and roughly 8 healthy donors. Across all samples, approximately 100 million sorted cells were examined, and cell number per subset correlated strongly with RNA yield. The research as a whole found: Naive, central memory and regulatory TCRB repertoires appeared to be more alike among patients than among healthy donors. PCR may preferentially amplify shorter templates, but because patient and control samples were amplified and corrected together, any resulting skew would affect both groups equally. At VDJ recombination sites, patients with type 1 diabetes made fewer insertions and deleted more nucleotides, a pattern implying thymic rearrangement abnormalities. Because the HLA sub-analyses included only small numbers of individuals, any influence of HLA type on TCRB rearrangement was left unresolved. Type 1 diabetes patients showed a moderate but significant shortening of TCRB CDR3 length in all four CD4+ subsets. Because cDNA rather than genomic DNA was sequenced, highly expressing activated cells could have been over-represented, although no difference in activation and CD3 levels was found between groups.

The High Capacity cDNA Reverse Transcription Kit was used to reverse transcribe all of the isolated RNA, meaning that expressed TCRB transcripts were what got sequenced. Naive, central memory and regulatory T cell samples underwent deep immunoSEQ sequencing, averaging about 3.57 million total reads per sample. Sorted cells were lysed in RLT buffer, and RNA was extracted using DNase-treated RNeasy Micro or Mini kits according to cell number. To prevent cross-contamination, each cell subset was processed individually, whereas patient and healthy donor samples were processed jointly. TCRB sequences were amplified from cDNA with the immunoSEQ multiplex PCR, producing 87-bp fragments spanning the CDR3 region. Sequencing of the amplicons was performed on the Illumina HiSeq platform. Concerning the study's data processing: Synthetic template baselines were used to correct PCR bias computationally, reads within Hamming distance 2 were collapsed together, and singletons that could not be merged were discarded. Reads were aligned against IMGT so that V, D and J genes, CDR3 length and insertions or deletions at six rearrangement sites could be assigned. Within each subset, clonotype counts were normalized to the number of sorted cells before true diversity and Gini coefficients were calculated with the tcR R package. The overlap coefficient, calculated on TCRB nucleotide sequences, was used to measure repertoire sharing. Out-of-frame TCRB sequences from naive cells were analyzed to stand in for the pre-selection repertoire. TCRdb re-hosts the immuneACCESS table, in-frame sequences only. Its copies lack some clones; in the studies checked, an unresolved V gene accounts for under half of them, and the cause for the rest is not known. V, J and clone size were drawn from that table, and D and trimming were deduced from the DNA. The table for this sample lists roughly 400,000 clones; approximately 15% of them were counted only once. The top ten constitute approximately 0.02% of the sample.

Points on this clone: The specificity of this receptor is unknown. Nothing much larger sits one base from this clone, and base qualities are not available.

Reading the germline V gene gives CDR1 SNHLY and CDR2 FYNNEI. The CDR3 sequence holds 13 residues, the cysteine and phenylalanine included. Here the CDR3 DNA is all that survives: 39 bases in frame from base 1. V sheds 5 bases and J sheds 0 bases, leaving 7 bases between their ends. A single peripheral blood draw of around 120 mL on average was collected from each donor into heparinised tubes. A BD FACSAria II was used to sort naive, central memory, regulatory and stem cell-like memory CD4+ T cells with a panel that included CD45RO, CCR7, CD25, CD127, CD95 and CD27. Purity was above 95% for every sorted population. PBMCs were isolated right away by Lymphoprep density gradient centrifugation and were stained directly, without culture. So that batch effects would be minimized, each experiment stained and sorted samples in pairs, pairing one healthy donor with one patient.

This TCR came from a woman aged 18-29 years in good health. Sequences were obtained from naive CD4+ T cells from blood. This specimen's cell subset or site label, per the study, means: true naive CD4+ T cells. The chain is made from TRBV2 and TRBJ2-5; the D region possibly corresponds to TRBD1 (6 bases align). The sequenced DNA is TGTGCCAGCAGTCAGGGGCACCAAGAGACCCAGTACTTC. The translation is CASSQGHQETQYF.